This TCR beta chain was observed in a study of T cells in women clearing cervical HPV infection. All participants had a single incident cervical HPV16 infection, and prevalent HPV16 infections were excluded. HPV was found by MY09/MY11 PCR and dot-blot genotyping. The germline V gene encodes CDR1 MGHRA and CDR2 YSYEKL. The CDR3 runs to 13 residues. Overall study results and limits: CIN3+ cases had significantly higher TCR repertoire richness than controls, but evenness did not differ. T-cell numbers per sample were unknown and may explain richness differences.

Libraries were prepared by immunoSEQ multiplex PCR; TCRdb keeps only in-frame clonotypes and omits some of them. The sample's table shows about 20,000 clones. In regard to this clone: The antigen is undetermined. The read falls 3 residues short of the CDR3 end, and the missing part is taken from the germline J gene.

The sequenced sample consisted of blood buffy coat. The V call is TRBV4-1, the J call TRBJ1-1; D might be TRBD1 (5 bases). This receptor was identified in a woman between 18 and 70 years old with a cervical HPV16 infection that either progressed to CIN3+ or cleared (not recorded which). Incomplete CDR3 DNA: TGCGCCAGCAGCCCCCTTCCGGCAGGGATG. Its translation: CASSPLPAGM. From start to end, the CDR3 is CASSPLPAGMAFF.